This TCR beta chain was obtained from a study of blood T cell repertoires in COVID-19 (dated by TCRdb to 2020 to 2021). A note on the overall study: Samples covering the acute and convalescent phases of COVID-19 were provided by collaborators in the United States, Italy and Spain. The material from the prospective study consisted of cDNA or gDNA derived from T cells, B-cell-depleted T cells, or PBMCs. The dataset comprised deeply sampled blood TCRbeta repertoires from subjects exposed to, actively infected with, or recovered from COVID-19. Where available, HLA class I and class II types were obtained from metadata supplied by the sample provider rather than from assay-based typing. Samples were obtained from the ongoing ImmuneRACE study (first 160 participants) and from about 1,300 subjects provided by 6 global collaborators. The repertoires were made available in a free public database intended to serve as a resource for research on the immune response to SARS-CoV-2. The sample metadata nearly always contained a de-identified subject ID, COVID-19 status, age in years and sex. Study-wide conclusions, independent of this receptor: The quantity of clinical and demographic metadata differed by source and by participant and was supplied without curation.

The immunoSEQ Assay, a bias-controlled multiplex PCR, was used to amplify TCRbeta CDR3 regions from genomic DNA. From the authors' description of their analysis: Nucleated cell counts per sample were estimated from amplification of reference gene primers within the assay. To quantify the absolute abundance of each unique TCRbeta CDR3 rearrangement, sequence reads were collapsed and filtered. For each sample, productive Simpson clonality was calculated as the square root of Simpson's diversity index across productive rearrangements. TCRdb retrieved this table from immuneACCESS and kept in-frame rearrangements only. Not all clones are present; in checked studies, unresolved V genes account for under half, and no reason is known for the remainder. D and trimming were read from the DNA, whereas the V and J calls and clone size are those reported in that table. A total of approximately 100,000 clones appear in this sample, 70% to 85% of them only once. The top ten clones comprise 10% of the sample.

Note on this clone: The specificity of this receptor is unknown. No much larger clone is present one base from it, and per-base qualities are unavailable.

Each collaborating institution followed its own protocols to collect whole blood in K2EDTA tubes. For TCRbeta analysis, collaborators shipped samples as frozen whole blood, isolated PBMCs, or DNA extracted from either of those sample types. Input material: peripheral blood. This TCR derives from a man between 70 and 80 years old with acute or convalescent COVID-19.

For the CDR3, the sequence is CASSLSALASNEQFF. The bases are TGCGCCAGCAGCTTGTCAGCACTAGCTTCGAATGAGCAGTTCTTC. Recombination linked TRBV5-1 to TRBJ2-1; 6 matching bases give a weak D call of TRBD2. CDR1 and CDR2 (SGHRS, YFSETQ) derive from the germline V gene. The CDR3, cysteine through phenylalanine, is 15 amino acids long. This entry keeps only the CDR3 DNA: 45 bases, framed from base 1. Trimming costs V 1 base and J 7 bases, and their ends lie 15 bases apart.